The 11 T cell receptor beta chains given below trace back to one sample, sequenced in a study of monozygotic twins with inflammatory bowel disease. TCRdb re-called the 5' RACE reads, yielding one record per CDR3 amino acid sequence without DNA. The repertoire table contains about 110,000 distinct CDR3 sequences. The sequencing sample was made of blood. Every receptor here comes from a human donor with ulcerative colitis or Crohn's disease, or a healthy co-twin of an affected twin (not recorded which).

CDR3 sequence: CASRLGPYNEQFF. The chain couples TRBV7-9 to TRBJ2-1. Germline V gene sequence: CDR1 SEHNR, CDR2 FQNEAQ (reference sequence). This CDR3 is built from 13 residues.

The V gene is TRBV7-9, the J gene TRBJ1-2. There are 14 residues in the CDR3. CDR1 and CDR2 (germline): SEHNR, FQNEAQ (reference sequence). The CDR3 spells CASSLEMSPMCYTF.

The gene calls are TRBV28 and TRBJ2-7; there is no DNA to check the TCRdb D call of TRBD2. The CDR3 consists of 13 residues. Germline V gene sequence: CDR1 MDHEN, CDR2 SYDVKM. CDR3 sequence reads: CASLAGEGYEQYF.

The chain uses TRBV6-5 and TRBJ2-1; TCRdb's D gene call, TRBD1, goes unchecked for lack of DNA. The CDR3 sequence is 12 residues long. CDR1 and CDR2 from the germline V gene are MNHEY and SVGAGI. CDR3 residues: CASQGGVNEQFF.

CDR3: CASSSPRTSGSSQETQYF. The chain employs TRBV6-5 and TRBJ2-5; TCRdb's D gene call, TRBD2, goes unchecked for lack of DNA. CDR3 length equals 18 residues. Germline CDR1 MNHEY, CDR2 SVGAGI.

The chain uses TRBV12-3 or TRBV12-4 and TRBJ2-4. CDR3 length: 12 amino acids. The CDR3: CASSLAKNIQYF.

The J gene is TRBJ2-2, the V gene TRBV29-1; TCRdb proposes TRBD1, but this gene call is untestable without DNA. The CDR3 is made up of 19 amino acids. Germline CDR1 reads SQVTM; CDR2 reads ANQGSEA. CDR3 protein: CSVEVTSDRGVSISGELFF.

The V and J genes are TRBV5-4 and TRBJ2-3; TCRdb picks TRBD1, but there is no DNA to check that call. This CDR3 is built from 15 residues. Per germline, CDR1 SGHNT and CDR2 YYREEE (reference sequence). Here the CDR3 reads CASSLGGAGTDTQYF.

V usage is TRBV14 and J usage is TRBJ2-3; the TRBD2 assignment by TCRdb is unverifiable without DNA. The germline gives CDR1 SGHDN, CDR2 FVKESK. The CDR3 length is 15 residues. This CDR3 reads CASSRPGLTSDTQYF.

The CDR3 is CASSLLSPLNTEAFF. The chain carries TRBV7-9 and TRBJ1-1. The CDR3 totals 15 residues. CDR1 SEHNR and CDR2 FQNEAQ come from the germline V gene (reference sequence).

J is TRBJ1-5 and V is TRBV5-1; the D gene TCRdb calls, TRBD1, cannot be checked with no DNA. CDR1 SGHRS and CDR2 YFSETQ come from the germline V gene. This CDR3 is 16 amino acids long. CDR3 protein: CASSPWESDSNQPQHF.